This record looks at one T cell receptor (beta chain) sequence and its context. Its antigen is unidentified. Treatment in this sample: oral pan-JAK inhibitor, 5-10 mg twice daily. This specimen comes from a study of CD8+ T cells in alopecia areata. General study results and limits: Tofacitinib significantly decreased scalp clonality and expanded CD8+ clones among top 100.

TCR sequencing used cDNA made by reverse transcription of extracted RNA. The protocol was immunoSEQ multiplex PCR, while the TCRdb copy is restricted to in-frame clones and leaves out a portion. The sample lists around 70,000 clones, 29% occurring once. After removal of 11 bases from V and 3 bases from J, the junction contained 4 bases not matched to a gene. The CDR3 contains 12 residues. The germline V gene has CDR1 SEHNR and CDR2 FQNEAQ (reference sequence). Here the sequenced sample was CD8+ T cells sorted from blood, taken at week 4, from a patient treated with tofacitinib. The chain has TRBV7-9 and TRBJ2-5; 9 positions agree with TRBD2. The receptor was derived from a human donor with alopecia areata. The CDR3: CAGRLAEETQYF. The CDR3 DNA reads as TGTGCCGGGAGACTAGCGGAAGAGACCCAGTACTTC.